This T cell receptor (beta chain) was identified during a study of shared clonotypes between healthy human individuals. At the level of the study: The cohort comprised two women and a few men. Their ages spanned 18 to 49 years.

This CDR3 region has 14 residues. V shed 7 bases and J 2 bases; nucleotides not matched to a gene: 7. Germline CDR1 MNHNY, CDR2 SVGAGI (reference sequence). Deep-level assay runs were performed. Assay used: immunoSEQ multiplex PCR; TCRdb lists only in-frame clones, some missing. The sample consists of 2.3 million or so clones, over 85% of them appearing once. Nashville, Tennessee was home to all donors, each a Caucasian adult. The rearrangement links TRBV6-6 to TRBJ2-7, with 8 bases identical to TRBD1. This TCR came from a man younger than 30 in good health. Some clones in this sample may be carry-over from other donors' samples. Sample: naive CD4+ T cells from PBMCs. Subset denoted: CD45RA+ positively selected. The chain's CDR3 is CASTTGQGTYEQYF. The CDR3, as DNA: TGTGCCAGCACCACAGGACAGGGTACCTACGAGCAGTACTTC.